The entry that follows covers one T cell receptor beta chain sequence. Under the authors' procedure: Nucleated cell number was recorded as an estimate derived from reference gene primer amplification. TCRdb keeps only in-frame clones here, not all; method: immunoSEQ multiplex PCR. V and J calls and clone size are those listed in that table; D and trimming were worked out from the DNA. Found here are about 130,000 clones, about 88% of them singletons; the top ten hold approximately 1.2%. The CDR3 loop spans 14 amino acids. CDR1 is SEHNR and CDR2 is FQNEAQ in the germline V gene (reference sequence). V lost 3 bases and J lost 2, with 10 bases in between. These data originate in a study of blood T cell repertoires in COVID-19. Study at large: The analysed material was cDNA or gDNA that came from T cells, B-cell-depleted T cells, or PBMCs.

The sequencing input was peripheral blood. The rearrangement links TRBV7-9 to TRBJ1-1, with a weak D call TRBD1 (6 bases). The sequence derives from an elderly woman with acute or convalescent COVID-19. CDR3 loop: CASSLRTVNTEAFF. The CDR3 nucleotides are TGTGCCAGCAGCTTGAGGACAGTAAACACTGAAGCTTTCTTT.